The 11 T cell receptor delta chains given below trace back to one sample, sequenced in a study of γδ T cells in repeated Plasmodium falciparum infection. Vgamma9/Vdelta2+ and Vdelta2-negative gammadelta T cells were flow-sorted from PBMC for bulk sequencing. With CATT, TCRdb re-called clones from the multiplex PCR reads. The table has tens of thousands of delta-chain clones, roughly 2% seen once; the top ten hold about 24%. Sequenced: gamma-delta T cells from blood. Receptors were obtained from a pool of human donors (malaria-infected and uninfected, not separated).

This clone occurred a few times. It differs at one base from a far larger clone, so likely a read error. Other DNA sequences of this sample code for an identical CDR3. V is TRDV1 and J is TRDJ1, with 11 bases matching TRDD3. The J gene, absent from TCRdb, was called here by matching the DNA to germline. This CDR3 has 24 residues. CDR1 is TSWWSYY and CDR2 is QGS in the germline V gene. J gave up 4 bases and V 6 bases, and 34 bases lay outside the gene matches. The CDR3 spells CALGETAVRNDLIVLGDNHDKLIF. For the CDR3, the DNA is TGTGCTCTTGGAGAAACTGCGGTTCGGAATGACCTAATCGTACTGGGGGATAATCACGATAAACTCATCTTT.

This clone has ten or more counts. A far larger clone is only one base removed, so a read error is likely. Other nucleotide sequences from this sample produce the same CDR3. This sequence joins TRAV38-2/DV8 and TRDJ1, with D hard to call. Germline V CDR1 and CDR2: TSESDYY, QEAYKQQN. This CDR3 comprises 15 residues. Trimming shortened V by 9 bases and J by 5 bases, and 23 bases separated the two germline ends. Here the CDR3 reads CASSRGIRRADKLIF. CDR3 nucleotide sequence: TGTGCTTCGTCCCGTGGAATCCGGCGGGCTGATAAACTCATCTTT.

This clone was detected many times. This likely came from a read error, as a far larger clone is one base away. The same CDR3 can be traced to other DNA sequences in this sample. The chain couples TRDV3 to TRDJ1; TRDD2 is a possible D gene (6 bases). Since TCRdb gives no J gene, matching the DNA to germline was used here to assign it. Germline V gene lookup returns CDR1 TVYSNPD and CDR2 GDNSRS (reference sequence). This CDR3 region has 17 residues. Between the trimmed V and J ends, which lost 3 bases and 8 bases, there was a span of 31 bases. The CDR3: CALPVPFHPSHRGKLIF. CDR3 DNA: TGTGCCTTACCGGTTCCCTTCCACCCGTCCCATAGAGGCAAACTCATCTTT.

Concerning this clone itself: TCRdb shows a much larger clone's protein in place of this DNA's translation, and the two differ at residue 5, likely through a read error; the protein shown is translated from the DNA. The V and J genes are TRDV1 and TRDJ2; D is undetermined. Here the J gene came from matching the DNA to germline, since TCRdb omits it. Germline V gives CDR1 TSWWSYY, CDR2 QGS. Trimming removed 4 bases at V and 8 bases at J, with 23 bases between. This CDR3 has 17 amino acids. CDR3 in DNA: TGTGCTCTTGGGGGACTACGCTTCGAGGCCCTAGGGGCACAACTCTTCTTT. It yields the protein CALGGLRFEALGAQLFF.

This clone has more than one count but fewer than ten. A far larger clone is one base from this, pointing to a likely read error. Other DNA sequences from this sample encode an identical CDR3 as well. The rearrangement links TRDV1 to TRDJ1; TRDD3 agrees at 8 bases. Assignment of the J gene here rests on matching the DNA to germline, because TCRdb gives none. The germline V gene has CDR1 TSWWSYY and CDR2 QGS. The CDR3 length is 25 residues. V was pared by 3 bases and J by 1 base, with 34 bases of the junction left unmatched. The CDR3 spells CALGDKVSYVPRRHYWGYFTDKLIF. The CDR3 nucleotides are TGTGCTCTTGGGGATAAGGTATCCTACGTGCCCAGGCGTCATTACTGGGGGTACTTCACCGATAAACTCATCTTT.

This clone occurred a few times. The mismatch at residue 21 between this DNA's translation and the TCRdb protein of a much larger clone likely reflects a read error; the protein shown is translated from the DNA. The V gene corresponds to TRDV1; no J gene was called; the tabulated D call, TRDD3, remains unverified against the DNA. CDR3 length: 22 amino acids. Germline-derived CDR1 and CDR2 are TSWWSYY and QGS. This CDR3 reads CALGENFWWWYWGITYTDKLTF. The CDR3 DNA sequence: TGTGCTCTTGGGGAAAATTTTTGGTGGTGGTACTGGGGGATAACGTACACCGATAAACTCACCTTT.

This clone rates as medium-sized (0.01 to 0.1%). This specimen includes other DNA sequences encoding the same CDR3. The gene calls are TRDV1 and TRDJ1, with TRDD3 matching over 10 bases. Germline CDR1 is TSWWSYY and CDR2 is QGS. Trimming at V came to 5 bases and at J to 1 base, leaving 13 bases not matched to a gene. This CDR3 is 18 amino acids long. As DNA, the CDR3 is TGTGCTCTTGGGCCGACTTTGGGGGATACACTTCTCACCGATAAACTCATCTTT. Translated, it gives CALGPTLGDTLLTDKLIF.

This clone was detected only a few times. Since a far larger clone is one base different, this is likely a read error. Distinct nucleotide sequences in the sample also encode this CDR3. No J gene call was made, and the V gene is TRDV1; TRDD3 is the table's D call, not checked against the DNA. Germline V lookup: CDR1 TSWWSYY, CDR2 QGS. The CDR3 runs to 22 residues. CDR3 DNA: TGTGCTCTTGGGGAAGCCCATCCGGTATTCCGGTACTGGGGGACATTGGCCGATAAGCTCATCTTT. It encodes CALGEAHPVFRYWGTLADKLIF.

As to this clone: TCRdb has a much larger clone's protein, which differs at residue 3 from the translation of this DNA, likely because of a read error; what is shown is the protein translated from the DNA. The V and J genes are TRDV1 and TRDJ1; 11 bases map to TRDD3. TCRdb lists no J gene, so it was determined here by aligning the DNA to germline. There are 21 residues in the CDR3. The germline V gene has CDR1 TSWWSYY and CDR2 QGS. DNA of the CDR3: TGTGCTCCTGGGGAAGGAACTTTATCCGTACTGGGGGATAGGGGCACCGATAAACTCATCTTT. Translated, it gives CAPGEGTLSVLGDRGTDKLIF.

This clone was seen repeatedly, ten times or more. TCRdb pairs this DNA with a much larger clone's protein that differs at residue 26, likely a read error; the protein shown was translated from the DNA. The V gene call reads TRDV3; no J gene was called; TRDD3, the D gene given by the table, was not confirmed from the DNA. Germline V gene lookup returns CDR1 TVYSNPD and CDR2 GDNSRS (reference sequence). The CDR3 is 28 amino acids. This CDR3 reads CAFLRRYYLDPPIRVGYWGIRFTDKPIF. CDR3 nucleotides: TGTGCCTTTCTGCGGCGATATTACTTGGACCCTCCTATAAGAGTGGGCTACTGGGGGATCAGATTCACCGATAAACCCATCTTT.

This clone was recorded a few times. This DNA's translation and the protein TCRdb lists, from a much larger clone, do not match at residue 12, likely due to a read error; the protein shown is translated from the DNA. The chain employs TRDV1 and TRDJ1, with 9 bases aligning to TRDD3. No J segment appears in TCRdb, so it was assigned here by matching the sequence to germline. The CDR3 runs 20 residues. CDR1 is TSWWSYY, CDR2 QGS, per germline. J gave up 3 bases and V 3 bases, and 20 bases lay outside the gene matches. CDR3 sequence reads: CALGDAFPYWGTRGADKLIF. The CDR3 DNA reads as TGTGCTCTTGGGGACGCATTCCCTTACTGGGGGACACGGGGGGCCGATAAACTCATCTTT.